The entry below describes one T cell receptor beta chain. Its target is unknown. These data originate in a study of OX40 agonist ivuxolimab in advanced cancers. About the research overall: In this cohort, patients received ivuxolimab, an agonistic anti-OX40 (CD134) antibody. The patients received ivuxolimab by intravenous route every 2 weeks at 0.01 to 10 mg/kg.

General study findings and limits: At 0.1 to 3.0 mg/kg and by week 6, CD4+ and CD8+ T cells in the blood had expanded clonally. There were, on average, more expanded clones in CD8+ T cells than in CD4+.

Produced via immunoSEQ multiplex PCR; TCRdb's table is partial and in-frame only. The sample holds under 85,000 clones, 85% seen once. This TCR was sampled from an adult with an advanced solid tumor such as melanoma, head and neck, liver or kidney cancer. This specimen was CD4+ or CD8+ T cells sorted from blood, taken in a trial of the OX40 agonist ivuxolimab.

CDR3 sequence reads: CASRPMGLNNSPLHF. Here the CDR3 DNA reads TGTGCCAGCAGACCTATGGGACTGAATAATTCACCCCTCCACTTT. The chain couples TRBV11-2 to TRBJ1-6, with a weak D call TRBD1 (5 bases). This CDR3 has 15 residues. Trimming pared 6 bases from V and 5 bases from J, leaving 14 bases between. Germline lookup yields CDR1 SGHAT and CDR2 FQNNGV.